This TCR beta chain stems from a study of cytomegalovirus exposure and HLA in healthy donors. Study background: Counted in an early data release were approximately 80 million unique TCRs from HLA-typed donors. Study observations and caveats: Certain indistinguishable V segments, among them TRBV6-2 and TRBV6-3, were excluded. The likely explanation for a cluster of highly shared sequence variants was sequencing artifact. Across donors, sequencing depth was assumed by presence/absence analyses to be roughly uniform.

In its sample, this clone was seen a few times. Its specificity is not known. The CDR3 extends over 12 amino acids. V was pared by 8 bases and J by 4 bases, with 1 base of the junction left unmatched. Germline V gene lookup returns CDR1 MNHNY and CDR2 SVGAGI (reference sequence). Primers: 60 Vbeta forward and 13 Jbeta reverse. The data were produced by immunoSEQ multiplex PCR, yet TCRdb's version contains in-frame clones alone and is incomplete. Among 200,000 to 250,000 clones, 70% to 85% were seen once, and the ten largest hold about 0.58%. The receptor's source is a woman aged 40 to 50 in good health and CMV-seronegative. The chain has TRBV6-6 and TRBJ1-4; 7 nucleotides match TRBD1. Sequenced sample: PBMCs. The CDR3: CASGDSNEKLFF. The CDR3 region has the DNA TGTGCCAGCGGGGACAGTAATGAAAAACTGTTTTTT.